This T cell receptor beta chain appears in the sequencing data of a study of shared clonotypes between healthy human individuals (TCRdb year 2020). Regarding the research as a whole: The cohort included a few men and a couple of women between 18 and 49 years of age. For each donor, three plates each were used for CD4 naive and CD4 memory, two plates were used for CD8 naive, and one plate was used for CD8 memory. The study deeply sequenced blood TCR repertoires of about 5 healthy adults to estimate repertoire size and the extent of clonotype sharing between individuals. Different laboratories and diverse techniques were used to prepare libraries and sequence TCR repertoires, to increase sequencing depth and limit assay-specific biases. Between about 0.9 and 8.9 billion PBMCs per donor were obtained by leukapheresis. General conclusions and limits of the study: Even with the large sequencing depth, rarefaction of the sorted-subset datasets indicated that sequencing was incomplete. Compared with non-shared clonotypes, the clonotypes found in all four sorted-subset donors had higher generation probabilities. About 5% of naive CD4, roughly 3.5% of naive CD8, around 2.3% of memory CD4, and roughly 0.4% of memory CD8 clonotypes were shared across a few donors. Sampling was restricted to blood, and TCR repertoires in tissues likely differ from the TCR repertoires found in blood. Based on pairwise subsampling, the degree of clonotype sharing among donors was expected to be affected by sequencing depth. Because the study included a small number of donors, the genetic and exposure-history diversity represented was limited. Larger estimated clonotype richness was generally found for naive subsets than for memory subsets.

The donors were healthy, HIV-negative adults with no recently reported acute infections or vaccinations. Every donor was a Caucasian adult residing in Nashville, Tennessee, USA. Magnetic negative selection was used to enrich CD4+ T cells, after which naive cells were positively selected on CD45RA and the negative fraction became the memory subset. Blood was collected by leukapheresis, and PBMCs were isolated by Ficoll-Histopaque density gradient centrifugation and then cryopreserved in liquid nitrogen vapor phase. Purity and quantity of every magnetically sorted T cell population were checked by analytical flow cytometry. From each sorted fraction, genomic DNA was isolated and quantified by UV absorbance on a Nanodrop 2000c. Using the deep immunoSEQ assay, multiplex PCR amplified TCR CDR3 regions from genomic DNA. For each cell subset, the extracted genomic DNA was distributed evenly across all wells of several immunoSEQ 96-well plates, and each plate served as one replicate. For sorted subsets, roughly 200 ng of genomic DNA, equivalent to tens of thousands of T cell genomes, went into each replicate PCR. Purified libraries were measured with a Qubit 3.0 fluorometer, size-checked on a Bioanalyzer 2100, and measured again with the KAPA Library Quantification kit. Each immunoSEQ 96-well plate was sequenced on its own single-read 150-cycle Illumina NextSeq 550 flow cell. Per the authors' processing: Because the immunoSEQ output held only junctional sequences and lacked quality scores, the filtering could not match the filtering applied to full-length reads. To assign V/J genes and CDR3, sequences were annotated against IMGT germline references using PyIR, a Python wrapper for IgBLAST v1.9. Reads were removed for weak V/J assignments (E-value above 1e-6), missing CDR3, stop codons, out-of-frame junctions, or ambiguous translated residues. V3J clonotypes were defined by identical inferred V gene, J gene, and CDR3 amino acid sequence. The percentage overlap between two repertoires was calculated by dividing the number of shared unique clonotypes by the size of the smaller repertoire. Three approaches were used to assess repertoire richness: RTK rarefaction, the Chao1 estimator, and Recon v2.1 estimates of unobserved clonotypes. OLGA was used to compute generation probabilities for all TCRbeta clonotypes that the gDNA method yielded from a few donors. What TCRdb holds here is the immuneACCESS table cut down to in-frame rearrangements. Part of the clones is not present; checked against another copy, under half of the missing clones reflect an unresolved V gene, and the others are unexplained. V and J calls and clone size are copied from that table; D and trimming were computed from the DNA. For this sample the table gives roughly 2.5 million clones, of which about 92% were detected only once. The ten largest clones represent under 0.15% of the sample.

The CDR3 spans 15 residues, from the cysteine through the phenylalanine. Only the CDR3 portion is preserved as DNA: 45 bases, with reading frame beginning at the first base. Via the germline V gene, CDR1 is SGHTA and CDR2 FQGNSA. Trimming takes 4 bases from V and 1 base from J, and the germline ends sit 13 bases apart. About this clone itself: There is no known antigen for this receptor. Nothing much larger sits one base from this clone, and base qualities are not available.

This TCR came from a young man in good health. The sequenced sample was naive CD4+ T cells sorted from blood. The cell subset or site label, read with the paper, signifies: CD45RA+ positively selected. The rearranged chain carries TRBV7-2 and TRBJ2-5; a confident D gene designation cannot be given. The base sequence is TGTGCCAGCAGCTCCGCGCTGGGGTCCCAAGAGACCCAGTACTTC. It encodes CASSSALGSQETQYF.